This T cell receptor (beta chain) was profiled in a study of T cell responses to AZD1222 COVID-19 vaccine. With regard to this clone: The antigen is not known.

Data came from immunoSEQ multiplex PCR; TCRdb stores just in-frame clones and leaves some out. The data contain about 92,000 clones, just over 85% of them singletons. Study results and limitations: Reportedly, nearly half the spike-specific TCRs target unmutated variant regions. An increase in Spike-specific TCR breadth and depth was observed after two AZD1222 doses. The repertoires were collected only after the peak T cell response.

This TCR came from an adult in good health. Sample: peripheral blood, taken on day 0 of AZD1222 vaccination.

The CDR3 sequence is CASSSRTVNTEAFF. For the CDR3, the DNA is TGTGCCAGCAGCTCCAGGACGGTGAACACTGAAGCTTTCTTT. J is TRBJ1-1 and V is TRBV5-8; no clear D. V was shortened by 3 bases and J by 0 bases, with 9 bases between the two germline ends. The CDR3 length is 14 residues. Germline lookup yields CDR1 SGHTS and CDR2 YDEGEE.